The 12 T cell receptor beta chains below come from one sample, sequenced in a study of T cell responses to AZD1222 COVID-19 vaccine. Measured with immunoSEQ multiplex PCR; TCRdb has only the in-frame clones, and not every one. The data hold about 270,000 clones, with approximately 94% observed a single time. The sequencing used peripheral blood, collected 28 days after the second AZD1222 dose. These receptors came from an adult who received the AZD1222 COVID-19 vaccine.

The J gene is TRBJ2-1, the V gene TRBV16; TRBD1 aligns across 7 bases. V lost 4 bases to trimming and J lost 11 bases; unmatched junction nucleotides: 5. The germline CDR1 and CDR2 sequences are KGHSY and FQNENV. There are 12 residues in the CDR3. The CDR3 DNA reads as TGTGCCAGCAGCCGCAAGACAGGGAAGCAGTTCTTC. This gives the protein CASSRKTGKQFF.

The V and J genes are TRBV7-2 and TRBJ2-7; TRBD2 matches 8 bases. The CDR3 is made up of 14 amino acids. Per germline, CDR1 SGHTA and CDR2 FQGNSA. Trimming took 5 bases from V and 2 from J; bases not matched to a gene: 5. CDR3 nucleotide sequence: TGTGCCAGCAGCAAGACTAGCGCGGCCTACGAGCAGTACTTC. Its translation is CASSKTSAAYEQYF.

This clone was observed once. The V call is TRBV24-1, the J call TRBJ1-3; D is perhaps TRBD1 (5 bases). Between the trimmed V and J ends, which lost 9 bases and 1 base, there was a span of 9 bases. From germline, CDR1 is KGHDR and CDR2 SFDVKD. The CDR3 is 13 residues long. The CDR3 DNA sequence: TGTGCCACCCTGACAGCGTCTGGAAACACCATATATTTT. Translated, it gives CATLTASGNTIYF.

This chain uses TRBV4-1 with TRBJ2-2; perhaps TRBD2 as D (6 bases). Germline CDR1 MGHRA, CDR2 YSYEKL. The CDR3 is made up of 14 amino acids. V was trimmed by 4 bases and J by 2 bases, leaving 8 bases between them. CDR3 amino acids: CASSRGDNTGELFF. The CDR3 DNA reads TGCGCCAGCAGCCGGGGGGATAACACCGGGGAGCTGTTTTTT.

V gene TRBV3-1 (or the pseudogene TRBV3-2) combines with J gene TRBJ1-1; tentatively, D is TRBD1 (5 bases). Germline V CDR1 and CDR2: LGHDT, YNNKEL (reference sequence). This CDR3 has 13 residues. Trimming pared 2 bases from V and 6 bases from J, leaving 10 bases between. The CDR3 nucleotides read TGTGCCAGCAGCCAATACGGGGGTTCTGAAGCTTTCTTT. Amino acids: CASSQYGGSEAFF.

V and J are TRBV27 and TRBJ2-1; TRBD2 aligns across 9 bases. CDR3 size: 13 residues. Germline CDR1 reads MNHEY; CDR2 reads SMNVEV (reference sequence). The CDR3 is CAAGGSSYNEQFF. The CDR3, as DNA: TGTGCAGCGGGGGGTAGCTCCTACAATGAGCAGTTCTTC.

The CDR3 here is CASSLGQGNSPLHF. The CDR3 DNA is TGTGCCAGCAGTTTAGGGCAGGGTAATTCACCCCTCCACTTT. This chain links TRBV28 with TRBJ1-6; possibly TRBD1 for D (5 bases). CDR1 and CDR2 (germline): MDHEN, SYDVKM. This CDR3 is built from 14 residues. The V gene lost 2 bases and the J gene lost 6 bases, with 8 bases spanning the gap. The full variable domain, completed using reference TRBV28 and TRBJ1-6, is DVKVTQSSRYLVKRTGEKVFLECVQDMDHENMFWYRQDPGLGLRLIYFSYDVKMKEKGDIPEGYSVSREKKERFSLILESASTNQTSMYLCASSLGQGNSPLHFGNGTRLTVT.

V gene TRBV5-4 combines with J gene TRBJ2-3; 7 bases line up with TRBD1. Germline V gives CDR1 SGHNT, CDR2 YYREEE (reference sequence). This CDR3 is built from 13 residues. J gave up 5 bases and V 1 base, and 1 base lay outside the gene matches. CDR3 bases: TGTGCCAGCAGCTTGACAGGGGAAGATACGCAGTATTTT. As protein: CASSLTGEDTQYF.

The chain uses TRBV7-9 and TRBJ2-2; 9 bases map to TRBD1. J was trimmed by 7 bases and V by 5 bases; bases with no gene match: 5. This CDR3 comprises 14 residues. Germline CDR1 and CDR2: SEHNR and FQNEAQ (reference sequence). For the CDR3, the DNA is TGTGCCAGCAGCCGGACAGGGGTGGGCGGGGAGCTGTTTTTT. Protein: CASSRTGVGGELFF.

The genes are TRBV5-1 and TRBJ1-1, with a weak D call TRBD1 (6 bases). This CDR3 has 15 amino acids. Germline CDR1 is SGHRS and CDR2 is YFSETQ. V lost 1 base and J 6 bases, leaving 16 bases between the germline ends. CDR3 DNA sequence: TGCGCCAGCAGCTTGAGGCTGGGGGCTGGGGCTGAAGCTTTCTTT. It codes for CASSLRLGAGAEAFF.

This clone has a single count. CDR3 sequence reads: CASRDQGNGELFF. CDR3 coding DNA: TGTGCCAGCCGTGATCAGGGTAACGGGGAGCTGTTTTTT. This rearrangement joins TRBV14 to TRBJ2-2; the D gene is possibly TRBD1 (5 bases). The V end was cut by 8 bases, the J end by 7 bases, with 14 bases between. Germline V gene lookup returns CDR1 SGHDN and CDR2 FVKESK. The CDR3 runs to 13 residues.

The V and J genes are TRBV7-9 and TRBJ2-7, with D tentatively TRBD1 (6 bases). The CDR3 extends over 15 amino acids. Trimming removed 0 bases at V and 1 base at J, with 10 bases between. Germline V gene lookup returns CDR1 SEHNR and CDR2 FQNEAQ (reference sequence). CDR3 residues: CASSLARGRSYEQYF. CDR3 DNA: TGTGCCAGCAGCTTAGCGAGGGGGAGATCCTACGAGCAGTACTTC.